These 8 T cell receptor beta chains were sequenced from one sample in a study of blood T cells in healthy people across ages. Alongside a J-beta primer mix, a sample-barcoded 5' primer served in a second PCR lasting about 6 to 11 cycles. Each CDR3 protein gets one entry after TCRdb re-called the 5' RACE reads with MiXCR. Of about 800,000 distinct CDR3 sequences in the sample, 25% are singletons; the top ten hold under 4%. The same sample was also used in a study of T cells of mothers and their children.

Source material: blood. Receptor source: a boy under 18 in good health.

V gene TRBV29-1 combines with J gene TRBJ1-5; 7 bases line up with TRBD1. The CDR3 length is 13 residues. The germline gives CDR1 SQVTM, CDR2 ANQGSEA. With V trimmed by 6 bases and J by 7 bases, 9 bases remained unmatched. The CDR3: CSVIEQGSQPQHF. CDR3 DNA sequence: TGCAGCGTAATAGAACAGGGGTCCCAGCCCCAGCATTTT.

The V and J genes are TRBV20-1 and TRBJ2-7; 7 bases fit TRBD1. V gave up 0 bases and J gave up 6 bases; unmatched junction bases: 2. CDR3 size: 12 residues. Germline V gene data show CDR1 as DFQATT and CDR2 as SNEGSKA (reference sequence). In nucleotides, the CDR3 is TGCAGTGCTAGAGACGGGACAGCCGAGCAGTACTTC. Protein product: CSARDGTAEQYF.

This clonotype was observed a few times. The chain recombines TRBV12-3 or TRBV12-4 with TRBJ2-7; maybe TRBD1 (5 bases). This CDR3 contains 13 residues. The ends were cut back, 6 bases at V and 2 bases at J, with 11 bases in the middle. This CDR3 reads CASSSDSTYEQYF. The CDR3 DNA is TGTGCCAGCAGCTCCGACAGTACCTACGAGCAGTACTTC.

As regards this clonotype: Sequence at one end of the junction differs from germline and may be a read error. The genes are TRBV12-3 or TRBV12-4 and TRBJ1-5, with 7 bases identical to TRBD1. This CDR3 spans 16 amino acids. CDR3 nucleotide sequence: TGTGCCAGCAGTTTTACAGGGGTCCATAGCAATCAGCCCCAGCACTTT. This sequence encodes CASSFTGVHSNQPQHF.

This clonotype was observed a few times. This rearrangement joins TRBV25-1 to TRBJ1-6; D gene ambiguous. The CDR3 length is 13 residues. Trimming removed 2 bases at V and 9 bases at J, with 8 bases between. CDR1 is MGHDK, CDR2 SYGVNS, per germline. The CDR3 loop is CASSETSGSPLHF. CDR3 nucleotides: TGTGCCAGCAGTGAAACATCTGGTTCACCCCTCCACTTT. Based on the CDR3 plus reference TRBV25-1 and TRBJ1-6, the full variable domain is EADIYQTPRYLVIGTGKKITLECSQTMGHDKMYWYQQDPGMELHLIHYSYGVNSTEKGDLSSESTVSRIRTEHFPLTLESARPSHTSQYLCASSETSGSPLHFGNGTRLTVT.

Here the CDR3 reads CSVGEPSYEQYF. The CDR3 nucleotides read TGCAGCGTTGGCGAGCCTTCCTACGAGCAGTACTTC. V usage is TRBV29-1 and J usage is TRBJ2-7; the D is unclear. Looked up from germline, CDR1 is SQVTM and CDR2 is ANQGSEA. V gave up 4 bases and J gave up 1 base, with 8 bases separating them. This CDR3 is 12 amino acids long.

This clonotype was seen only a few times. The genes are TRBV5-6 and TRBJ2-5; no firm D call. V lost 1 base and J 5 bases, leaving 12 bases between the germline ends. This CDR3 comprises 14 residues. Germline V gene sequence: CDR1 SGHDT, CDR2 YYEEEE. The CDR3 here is CASSLFILFETQYF. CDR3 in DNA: TGTGCCAGCAGCTTGTTCATCCTGTTTGAGACCCAGTACTTC.

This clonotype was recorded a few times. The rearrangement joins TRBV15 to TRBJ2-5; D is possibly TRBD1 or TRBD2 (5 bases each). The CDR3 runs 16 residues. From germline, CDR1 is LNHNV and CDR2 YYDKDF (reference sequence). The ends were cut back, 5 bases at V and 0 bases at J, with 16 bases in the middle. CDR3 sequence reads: CATSAPGPTYQETQYF. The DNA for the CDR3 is TGTGCCACCAGCGCTCCGGGACCGACGTACCAAGAGACCCAGTACTTC.